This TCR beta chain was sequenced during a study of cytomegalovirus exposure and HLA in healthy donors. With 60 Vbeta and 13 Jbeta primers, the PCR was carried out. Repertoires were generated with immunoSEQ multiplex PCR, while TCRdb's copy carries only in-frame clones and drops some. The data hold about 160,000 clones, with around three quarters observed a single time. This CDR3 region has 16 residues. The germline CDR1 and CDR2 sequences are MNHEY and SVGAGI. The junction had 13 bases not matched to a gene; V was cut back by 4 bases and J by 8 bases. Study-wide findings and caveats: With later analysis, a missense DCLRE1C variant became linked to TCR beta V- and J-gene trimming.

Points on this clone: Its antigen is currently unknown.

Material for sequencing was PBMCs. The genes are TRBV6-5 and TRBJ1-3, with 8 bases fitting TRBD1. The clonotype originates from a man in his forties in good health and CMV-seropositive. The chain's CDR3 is CASSFATGAKRDTIYF. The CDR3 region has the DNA TGTGCCAGCAGTTTTGCGACAGGGGCAAAAAGGGACACCATATATTTT.